These 26 T cell receptor beta chains were all obtained from the same sample, sequenced in a study of blood T cell repertoires in COVID-19. Data came from immunoSEQ multiplex PCR; TCRdb stores just in-frame clones and leaves some out. The sample shows around 170,000 clones, about 86% of them seen only once. Material: peripheral blood. Receptors originate from a middle-aged man with active or convalescent COVID-19.

CDR3 sequence reads: CASSILQGGYEQYF. In DNA form, the CDR3 reads TGTGCCAGTAGTATTCTACAGGGTGGCTACGAGCAGTACTTC. This chain uses TRBV19 with TRBJ2-7, with D possibly being TRBD1 (6 bases). This CDR3 region has 14 residues. The germline CDR1 and CDR2 sequences are LNHDA and SQIVND (reference sequence). The germline V and J ends were trimmed by 3 bases and 3 bases, with 12 bases remaining between them.

This clone was detected a few times. The V call is TRBV7-9, the J call TRBJ2-6; D is uncertain. This CDR3 region has 14 residues. Germline V lookup: CDR1 SEHNR, CDR2 FQNEAQ (reference sequence). Trimming stripped 8 bases from V and 2 bases from J, with 10 bases between. The CDR3, as DNA: TGTGCCAGCTTTCCCGGTGCTGGGGCCAACGTCCTGACTTTC. Protein sequence: CASFPGAGANVLTF.

V usage is TRBV24-1 and J usage is TRBJ1-1, with 8 bases fitting TRBD1. V shed 1 base and J 6 bases; nucleotides not matched to a gene: 0. CDR1 and CDR2 from the germline V gene are KGHDR and SFDVKD. The CDR3 is made up of 13 amino acids. Here the CDR3 reads CATSDFRGPEAFF. Written as DNA, the CDR3 is TGTGCCACCAGTGATTTCAGGGGGCCTGAAGCTTTCTTT.

V and J are TRBV6-4 and TRBJ2-1; 11 bases fit TRBD2. The CDR3 extends over 15 amino acids. V shed 6 bases, J shed 7 bases, and the junction held 8 bases outside the gene matches. Germline assignment: CDR1 MRHNA and CDR2 SNTAGT. The CDR3 region is CASSTLAGVRNEQFF. The CDR3 DNA reads TGTGCCAGCAGCACACTAGCGGGAGTTAGAAATGAGCAGTTCTTC.

The rearrangement joins TRBV2 to TRBJ2-2; the match to TRBD2 covers 9 bases. With 6 bases clipped from V and 2 bases from J, the junction kept 4 bases outside the gene matches. The CDR3 has 15 amino acids. CDR1 and CDR2 from the germline V gene are SNHLY and FYNNEI. This chain's CDR3 is CASRWRGGNTGELFF. The CDR3 nucleotides are TGTGCCAGCAGATGGCGGGGGGGTAACACCGGGGAGCTGTTTTTT. Combining the CDR3 with reference TRBV2 and TRBJ2-2 gives the whole variable domain EPEVTQTPSHQVTQMGQEVILRCVPISNHLYFYWYRQILGQKVEFLVSFYNNEISEKSEIFDDQFSVERPDGSNFTLKIRSTKLEDSAMYFCASRWRGGNTGELFFGEGSRLTVL.

The genes are TRBV29-1 and TRBJ2-5; D is unclear. This CDR3 spans 13 amino acids. V lost 3 bases, J lost 2 bases, and 10 bases lay in between. Germline values: CDR1 SQVTM, CDR2 ANQGSEA. The CDR3 DNA sequence: TGCAGCGTTGAGGCTCACCAGCAAGAGACCCAGTACTTC. It encodes CSVEAHQQETQYF.

The chain has TRBV13 and TRBJ2-3; D not resolved. The CDR3 is 15 amino acids. The V gene's germline CDR1 is PRHDT and CDR2 FYEKMQ (reference sequence). With 2 bases removed from V and 1 base from J, the gap between germline ends came to 10 bases. The CDR3 DNA is TGTGCCAGCAGCTTAAGTACTCCCGGCACAGATACGCAGTATTTT. Protein product: CASSLSTPGTDTQYF.

The chain carries TRBV6-5 and TRBJ2-1; TRBD2 agrees at 11 bases. J was trimmed by 3 bases and V by 5 bases; bases with no gene match: 3. The CDR3 has 15 residues. Germline loops: CDR1 MNHEY, CDR2 SVGAGI. CDR3 sequence (DNA): TGTGCCAGCAGTACTAGCGGGGGCCGCTACAATGAGCAGTTCTTC. This sequence encodes CASSTSGGRYNEQFF.

The count of this clone is one. V is TRBV7-2 and J is TRBJ1-2; D is possibly TRBD1 (5 bases). The CDR3 is made up of 13 amino acids. Per the germline V gene, CDR1 is SGHTA and CDR2 is FQGNSA. The germline V and J ends were trimmed by 5 bases and 8 bases, with 15 bases remaining between them. This CDR3 is CASSLRGRDGYTF. The CDR3 DNA is TGTGCCAGCAGCCTAAGGGGCAGAGACGGCTACACCTTC.

The J gene is TRBJ2-2, the V gene TRBV9; no clear D gene. With 1 base removed from V and 4 bases from J, the gap between germline ends came to 5 bases. CDR1 is SGDLS, CDR2 YYNGEE, per germline. The CDR3 covers 13 residues. CDR3 loop: CASSVRATGELFF. The CDR3 nucleotides are TGTGCCAGCAGCGTACGAGCCACCGGGGAGCTGTTTTTT.

The chain employs TRBV11-2 and TRBJ1-4; 11 bases fit TRBD1. The CDR3 spans 15 residues. The trim removed 5 bases at V and 7 bases at J, leaving 6 bases unmatched. Germline-derived CDR1 and CDR2 are SGHAT and FQNNGV. CDR3 sequence (DNA): TGTGCCAGCAGCCCACGGACAGGGGGCGTTGAAAAACTGTTTTTT. This translates into CASSPRTGGVEKLFF.

The rearrangement uses TRBV11-2 and TRBJ2-5, with 9 bases identical to TRBD1. Germline V CDR1 and CDR2: SGHAT, FQNNGV. The CDR3 covers 13 residues. V was pared by 5 bases and J by 4 bases, with 2 bases of the junction left unmatched. CDR3 protein: CASSRDRAETQYF. CDR3 sequence (DNA): TGTGCCAGCAGCCGGGACAGGGCAGAGACCCAGTACTTC.

This clone has just one count. This chain uses TRBV24-1 with TRBJ2-7; 7 positions agree with TRBD1. CDR3 size: 14 residues. The ends lost 3 bases at V and 6 bases at J; junction bases unmatched: 7. Germline lookup yields CDR1 KGHDR and CDR2 SFDVKD. The CDR3 region is CATSDPRQGTEQYF. The CDR3 coding sequence is TGTGCCACCAGTGATCCTCGACAGGGAACCGAGCAGTACTTC.

Only a few counts were recorded for this clone. CDR3: CSAEEGQGYEQYF. In DNA form, the CDR3 reads TGCAGCGCCGAGGAGGGACAGGGCTACGAGCAGTACTTC. The chain joins TRBV29-1 to TRBJ2-7; TRBD1 matches at 9 bases. With V trimmed by 7 bases and J by 3 bases, 7 bases remained unmatched. CDR1 and CDR2 from the germline V gene are SQVTM and ANQGSEA. The CDR3 spans 13 residues.

The chain is built from TRBV28 and TRBJ2-1, with 8 positions matching TRBD1. V shed 5 bases, J shed 7 bases, and the junction held 4 bases outside the gene matches. Per germline, CDR1 MDHEN and CDR2 SYDVKM. The CDR3 covers 13 residues. For the CDR3, the DNA is TGTGCCAGCAGTACGTACAGGGGGAATGAGCAGTTCTTC. Translation gives CASSTYRGNEQFF.

The sample holds one count of this clone. The chain recombines TRBV15 with TRBJ1-6; D is perhaps TRBD1 (6 bases). Trimming stripped 0 bases from V and 4 bases from J, with 7 bases between. CDR1 is LNHNV, CDR2 YYDKDF, per germline (reference sequence). This CDR3 has 15 amino acids. The CDR3 reads CATSREGTYNSPLHF. The CDR3 nucleotides are TGTGCCACCAGCAGAGAAGGGACATATAATTCACCCCTCCACTTT.

This rearrangement joins TRBV6-4 to TRBJ1-1, with D possibly TRBD1 on 6 matching bases. The V and J ends lost 8 bases and 1 base respectively, with 14 bases between them. The germline V gene has CDR1 MRHNA and CDR2 SNTAGT. The CDR3 contains 14 residues. CDR3 amino acids: CASRGTHWNTEAFF. CDR3 sequence (DNA): TGTGCCAGCCGAGGGACACACTGGAACACTGAAGCTTTCTTT.

This rearrangement joins TRBV21-1 to TRBJ2-7; the DNA was not compared with TRBD1, the D call given in the table. TRBV21-1 is classified as a pseudogene. This CDR3 has 16 residues. The CDR3 loop is CASSKALLQGRYEQYF. CDR3 DNA sequence: TGTGCCAGCAGCAAAGCGTTGCTACAGGGGAGGTACGAGCAGTACTTC.

The genes are TRBV28 and TRBJ1-2; a possible D gene is TRBD1 (6 bases). Germline V gene lookup returns CDR1 MDHEN and CDR2 SYDVKM. The CDR3 is made up of 12 amino acids. Trimming removed 6 bases from V and 9 bases from J, with 14 bases in between. The CDR3 loop is CASREMGDSYTF. The CDR3 DNA sequence: TGTGCCAGCAGAGAAATGGGGGACAGCTACACCTTC.

The CDR3 spells CSVARGNTEAFF. The CDR3 bases are TGCAGCGTCGCCAGGGGGAACACTGAAGCTTTCTTT. This rearrangement joins TRBV29-1 to TRBJ1-1; tentatively, D is TRBD1 (6 bases). The CDR3 contains 12 residues. Looked up from germline, CDR1 is SQVTM and CDR2 is ANQGSEA. The V end was cut by 6 bases, the J end by 1 base, with 9 bases between. Filled out from reference TRBV29-1 and TRBJ1-1, the complete variable domain reads SAVISQKPSRDICQRGTSLTIQCQVDSQVTMMFWYRQQPGQSLTLIATANQGSEATYESGFVIDKFPISRPNLTFSTLTVSNMSPEDSSIYLCSVARGNTEAFFGQGTRLTVV.

A word on this clone: The same CDR3 also results from other DNA sequences found in this sample. The V call is TRBV19, the J call TRBJ1-4, with 9 bases lining up with TRBD1. The CDR3 sequence is 14 residues long. Germline CDR1 is LNHDA and CDR2 is SQIVND (reference sequence). The trim removed 6 bases at V and 7 bases at J, leaving 6 bases unmatched. CDR3 in DNA: TGTGCCAGTAGCCCCGGACAGGGGACTGAAAAACTGTTTTTT. Amino acids: CASSPGQGTEKLFF.

The chain is built from TRBV30 and TRBJ2-4, with TRBD2 matching over 10 bases. This CDR3 region has 14 residues. V was pared by 4 bases and J by 5 bases, with 5 bases of the junction left unmatched. Germline lookup yields CDR1 GTSNPN and CDR2 SVGIG (reference sequence). CDR3 region: CAWIRAGGENIQYF. The CDR3 nucleotides are TGTGCCTGGATAAGAGCGGGAGGGGAAAACATTCAGTACTTC.

This rearrangement joins TRBV11-3 to TRBJ1-1; D is uncertain. Trimming took 5 bases from V and 6 from J, leaving 13 bases between them. Germline loops: CDR1 SGHNT, CDR2 YENEEA. The CDR3 contains 13 residues. The CDR3 loop is CASSPGREAEAFF. In DNA, the CDR3 is TGTGCCAGCAGCCCGGGAAGGGAGGCTGAAGCTTTCTTT.

The genes are TRBV11-3 and TRBJ2-5, with 10 bases identical to TRBD1. The V gene's germline CDR1 is SGHNT and CDR2 YENEEA. With 4 bases clipped from V and 3 bases from J, the junction kept 11 bases outside the gene matches. The CDR3 length is 17 residues. CDR3 nucleotides: TGTGCCAGCAGCTCATGGGGGGGACAGGGGAAGGAAGAGACCCAGTACTTC. Encoded protein: CASSSWGGQGKEETQYF.

The J gene is TRBJ2-1, the V gene TRBV4-1, with 10 bases identical to TRBD1. Germline assignment: CDR1 MGHRA and CDR2 YSYEKL. The CDR3 runs 15 residues. Germline trimming cut 3 bases from V and 4 bases from J; bases unmatched to any gene: 3. The chain's CDR3 is CASSQGDRGYNEQFF. The CDR3 region has the DNA TGCGCCAGCAGCCAGGGGGACAGGGGTTACAATGAGCAGTTCTTC.

The table lists this clone with a count of one. V usage is TRBV12-5 and J usage is TRBJ1-2, with 8 bases fitting TRBD1. From germline, CDR1 is LGHNT and CDR2 FRNRAP. The junction had 7 bases not matched to a gene; V was cut back by 6 bases and J by 10 bases. The CDR3 is 12 residues long. The CDR3 region has the DNA TGTGCTAGTGGGGTAGGACAGGGACTCTACACCTTC. Translation gives CASGVGQGLYTF.